The 13 T cell receptor beta chains below come from one sample, sequenced in a study of regulatory T cells in long-lasting Graves disease. With iRepertoire HTBI primers and Arm-PCR of CDR3 regions, TCR beta libraries were built. MiXCR, run by TCRdb on the multiplex PCR reads, gives a single entry per CDR3 protein. The profile covers 650,000 to 700,000 distinct CDR3 sequences, with around 30% appearing a single time and around 42% taken by the ten largest. As to time point: persistent/refractory GD, antithyroid drugs over 5 years with positive TRAb. PBMCs provided the RNA from which the TCR library was made. Specimen: peripheral blood mononuclear cells (PBMCs), collected when the disease was refractory, from a patient treated with antithyroid drugs. Receptors originate from a female donor with Graves disease.

The J gene is TRBJ1-1, the V gene TRBV29-1; no clear D. The CDR3 covers 14 residues. In germline, CDR1 is SQVTM, CDR2 ANQGSEA. V was shortened by 5 bases and J by 1 base, with 14 bases between the two germline ends. CDR3 coding DNA: TGCAGCGTTCGGCCCCCGGGCTCGAACACTGAAGCTTTCTTT. Protein product: CSVRPPGSNTEAFF. Full variable domain (outside the CDR3, taken from reference TRBV29-1 and TRBJ1-1): SAVISQKPSRDICQRGTSLTIQCQVDSQVTMMFWYRQQPGQSLTLIATANQGSEATYESGFVIDKFPISRPNLTFSTLTVSNMSPEDSSIYLCSVRPPGSNTEAFFGQGTRLTVV.

The rearrangement links TRBV6-1 to TRBJ2-7; 9 bases line up with TRBD2. This CDR3 comprises 15 residues. Germline values: CDR1 MNHNS, CDR2 SASEGT. Trimming cost V 3 bases and J 4 bases; bases outside gene matches: 7. The CDR3 DNA follows: TGTGCCAGCAGTGATCGACCGGGACTAGCTTACGAGCAGTACTTC. This codes for CASSDRPGLAYEQYF.

This CDR3 reads CASSLPATRQMDTEAFF. CDR3 nucleotides: TGTGCCAGCAGCTTACCCGCGACCCGGCAGATGGACACTGAAGCTTTCTTT. The chain couples TRBV7-9 to TRBJ1-1; unclear D gene. CDR1 is SEHNR and CDR2 is FQNEAQ in the germline V gene (reference sequence). The CDR3 contains 17 residues. V dropped 2 bases and J dropped 3 bases, with 19 bases sitting between them.

Only a few counts were recorded for this clonotype. The chain is built from TRBV6-1 and TRBJ1-5, with a possible D match to TRBD1 (6 bases). Trimming removed 7 bases at V and 4 bases at J, with 20 bases between. CDR1 MNHNS and CDR2 SASEGT come from the germline V gene. The CDR3 totals 16 residues. The CDR3 is CASNRVLAQFNQPQHF. Written as DNA, the CDR3 is TGTGCCAGCAACAGGGTCCTGGCCCAATTTAATCAGCCCCAGCATTTT.

The chain links TRBV12-3 or TRBV12-4 to TRBJ2-5, with a tentative D call TRBD2 (5 bases). Trimming cost V 6 bases and J 3 bases, with 17 bases left between them. The CDR3 is made up of 15 amino acids. The CDR3: CASRGSASWEETQYF. For the CDR3, the DNA is TGTGCCAGCAGAGGATCGGCTAGCTGGGAAGAGACCCAGTACTTC.

J is TRBJ1-4 and V is TRBV27; a possible D gene is TRBD1 (5 bases). The germline V gene encodes CDR1 MNHEY and CDR2 SMNVEV (reference sequence). The CDR3 has 15 residues. Trimming left V 5 bases short and J 8 bases short, with 18 bases between. In DNA, the CDR3 is TGTGCCAGCAGTCCCCGGGCAGGGCTTGTCGAAAAACTGTTTTTT. Amino acids: CASSPRAGLVEKLFF.

J is TRBJ1-1 and V is TRBV27; TRBD1 might be the D (5 bases). CDR1 is MNHEY and CDR2 is SMNVEV in the germline V gene (reference sequence). CDR3 length equals 15 residues. V was trimmed by 5 bases and J by 4 bases, leaving 17 bases between them. CDR3 protein: CASSPGPRDGTEAFF. In DNA, the CDR3 is TGTGCCAGCAGTCCCGGGCCCCGGGACGGCACTGAAGCTTTCTTT.

This clonotype appeared many times. The rearrangement links TRBV6-1 to TRBJ2-7; 10 nucleotides align to TRBD2. This CDR3 has 15 residues. Per germline, CDR1 MNHNS and CDR2 SASEGT. The V gene end was trimmed by 6 bases and the J gene end by 5 bases; junction bases not matched to a gene: 10. The CDR3 DNA is TGTGCCAGCAGATCTAGCGGGAGAGGATGGAACGAGCAGTACTTC. Its translation is CASRSSGRGWNEQYF.

This sequence joins TRBV6-1 and TRBJ1-1; D not resolved. V was cut by 0 bases and J by 13 bases, with 15 bases left in between. The CDR3 is made up of 13 amino acids. Germline CDR1 is MNHNS and CDR2 is SASEGT. CDR3 amino acids: CASSEALAVLVFF. The CDR3 coding sequence is TGTGCCAGCAGTGAAGCGCTGGCCGTCTTGGTTTTCTTT.

The genes are TRBV11-2 and TRBJ1-4, with D possibly matching TRBD1 (5 bases). CDR1 and CDR2 from the germline V gene are SGHAT and FQNNGV. The CDR3 is 15 amino acids. V lost 5 bases, J lost 6 bases, and 16 bases lay in between. The CDR3 sequence: CASSQAPGQYEKLFF. For the CDR3, the DNA is TGTGCCAGCAGCCAAGCTCCGGGGCAGTATGAAAAACTGTTTTTT.

The rearrangement joins TRBV6-2 or TRBV6-3 to TRBJ1-1; TRBD1 matches 7 bases. The J segment lost 5 bases and the V segment lost 6 bases, leaving 9 bases of the junction unmatched. The CDR3 is 14 amino acids. From germline, CDR1 is MNHEY and CDR2 SVGEGT. CDR3 in DNA: TGTGCCAGCAGGCCGACAGGGAAGGTTACTGAAGCTTTCTTT. Translation gives CASRPTGKVTEAFF.

The chain combines TRBV28 with TRBJ2-2; D call uncertain. Deletions cut 3 bases from V and 8 bases from J, with 10 bases between. CDR3 size: 13 residues. Germline values: CDR1 MDHEN, CDR2 SYDVKM. CDR3 protein: CASSLSPAGELFF. The CDR3 DNA reads TGTGCCAGCAGTTTGTCCCCGGCGGGGGAGCTGTTTTTT.

The CDR3 DNA is TGCAGTGCTAACGACAGGGGGCCCAACGAGCAGTACTTC. Amino acid sequence: CSANDRGPNEQYF. J is TRBJ2-7 and V is TRBV20-1, with 10 positions matching TRBD1. This CDR3 region has 13 residues. In germline, CDR1 is DFQATT, CDR2 SNEGSKA (reference sequence). Trimming removed 4 bases from V and 5 bases from J; junction bases left unmatched: 5.